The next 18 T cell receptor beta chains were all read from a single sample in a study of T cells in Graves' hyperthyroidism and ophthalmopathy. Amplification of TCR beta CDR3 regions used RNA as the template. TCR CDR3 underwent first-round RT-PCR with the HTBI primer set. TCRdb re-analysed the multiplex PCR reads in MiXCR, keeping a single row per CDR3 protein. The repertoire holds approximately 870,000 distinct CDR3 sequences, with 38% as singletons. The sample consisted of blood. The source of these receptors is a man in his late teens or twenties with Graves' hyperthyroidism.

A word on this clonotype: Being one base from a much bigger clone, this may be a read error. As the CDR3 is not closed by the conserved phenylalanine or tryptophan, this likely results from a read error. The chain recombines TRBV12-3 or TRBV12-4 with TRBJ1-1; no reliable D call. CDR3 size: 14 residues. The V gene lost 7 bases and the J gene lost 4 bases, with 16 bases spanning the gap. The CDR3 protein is CASTMGGIGTEAFL. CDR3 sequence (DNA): TGTGCCAGCACCATGGGAGGGATCGGCACTGAAGCTTTCCTT.

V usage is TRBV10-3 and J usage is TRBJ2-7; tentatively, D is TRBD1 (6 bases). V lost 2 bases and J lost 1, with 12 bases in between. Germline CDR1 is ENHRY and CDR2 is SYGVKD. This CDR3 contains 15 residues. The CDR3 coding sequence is TGTGCCATCAGTGAGACGAGGACAGTATCCTACGAGCAGTACTTC. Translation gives CAISETRTVSYEQYF.

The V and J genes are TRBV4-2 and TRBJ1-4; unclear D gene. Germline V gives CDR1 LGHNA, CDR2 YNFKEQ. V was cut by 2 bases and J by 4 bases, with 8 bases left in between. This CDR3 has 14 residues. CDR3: CASSQTGNNEKLFF. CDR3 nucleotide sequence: TGTGCCAGCAGCCAAACCGGGAATAATGAAAAACTGTTTTTT.

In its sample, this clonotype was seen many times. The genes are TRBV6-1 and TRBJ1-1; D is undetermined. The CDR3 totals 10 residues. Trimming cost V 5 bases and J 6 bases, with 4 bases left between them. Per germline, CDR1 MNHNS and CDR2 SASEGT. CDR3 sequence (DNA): TGTGCCAGCAGTCAGCCTGAAGCTTTCTTT. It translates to CASSQPEAFF.

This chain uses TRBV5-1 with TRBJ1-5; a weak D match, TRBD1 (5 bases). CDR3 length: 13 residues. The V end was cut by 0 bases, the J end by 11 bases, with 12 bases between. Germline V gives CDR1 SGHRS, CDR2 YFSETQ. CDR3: CASSLVGTEAQHF. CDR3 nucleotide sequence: TGCGCCAGCAGCTTGGTAGGGACTGAAGCCCAGCATTTT.

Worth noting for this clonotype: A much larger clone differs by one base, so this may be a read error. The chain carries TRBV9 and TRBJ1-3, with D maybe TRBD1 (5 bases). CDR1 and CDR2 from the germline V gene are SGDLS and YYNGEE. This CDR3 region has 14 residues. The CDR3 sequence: CASSSGGDGSTIYF. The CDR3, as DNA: TGTGCCAGCAGCTCTGGGGGAGATGGAAGCACCATATATTTT.

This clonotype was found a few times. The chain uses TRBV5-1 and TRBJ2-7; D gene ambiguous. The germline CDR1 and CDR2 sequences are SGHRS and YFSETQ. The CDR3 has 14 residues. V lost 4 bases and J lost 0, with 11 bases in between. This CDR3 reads CASSEGMSSYEQYF. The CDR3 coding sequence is TGCGCCAGCAGCGAAGGCATGAGCTCCTACGAGCAGTACTTC.

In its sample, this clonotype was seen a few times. The CDR3 sequence: CASSLAITAEAFF. For the CDR3, the DNA is TGTGCCAGCAGCTTGGCCATCACAGCTGAAGCTTTCTTT. V gene TRBV5-4 combines with J gene TRBJ1-1; D gene unclear. The germline gives CDR1 SGHNT, CDR2 YYREEE (reference sequence). This CDR3 is 13 amino acids long. V lost 0 bases and J 6 bases, leaving 9 bases between the germline ends.

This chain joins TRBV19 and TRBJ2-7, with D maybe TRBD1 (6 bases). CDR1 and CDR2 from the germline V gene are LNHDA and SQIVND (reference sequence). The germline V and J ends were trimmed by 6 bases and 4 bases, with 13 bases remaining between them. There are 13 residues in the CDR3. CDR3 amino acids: CASRQGGLYEQYF. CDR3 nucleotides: TGTGCCAGTAGACAGGGCGGCTTGTACGAGCAGTACTTC.

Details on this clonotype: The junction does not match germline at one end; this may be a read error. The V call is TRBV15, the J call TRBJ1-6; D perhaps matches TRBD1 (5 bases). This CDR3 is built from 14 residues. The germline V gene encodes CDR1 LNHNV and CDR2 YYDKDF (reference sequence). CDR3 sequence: CAISRDTRGSPLNF. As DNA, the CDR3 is TGTGCCATCAGCAGAGATACAAGGGGTTCACCCCTCAACTTT.

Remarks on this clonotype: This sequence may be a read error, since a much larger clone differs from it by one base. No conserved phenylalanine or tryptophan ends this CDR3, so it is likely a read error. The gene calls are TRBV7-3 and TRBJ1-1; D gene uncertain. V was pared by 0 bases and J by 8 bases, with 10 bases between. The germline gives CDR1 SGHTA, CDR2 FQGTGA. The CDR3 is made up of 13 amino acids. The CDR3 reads CASSLTPDGEAFC. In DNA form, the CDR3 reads TGTGCCAGCAGCTTAACCCCTGACGGGGAAGCTTTCTGT.

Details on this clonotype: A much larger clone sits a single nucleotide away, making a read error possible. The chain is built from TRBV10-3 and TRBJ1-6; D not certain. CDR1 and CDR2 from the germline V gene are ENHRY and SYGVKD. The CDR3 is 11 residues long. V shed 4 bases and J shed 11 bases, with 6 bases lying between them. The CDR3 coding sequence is TGTGCCATCAGTGTGGCGCCACCCCTCCACTTT. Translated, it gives CAISVAPPLHF.

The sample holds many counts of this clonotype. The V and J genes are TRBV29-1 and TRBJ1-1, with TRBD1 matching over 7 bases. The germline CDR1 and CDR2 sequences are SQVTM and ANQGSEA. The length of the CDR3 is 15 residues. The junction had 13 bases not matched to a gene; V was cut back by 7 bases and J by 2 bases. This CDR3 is CSAPGQRGRNTEAFF. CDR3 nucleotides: TGCAGCGCCCCGGGACAGAGGGGGAGAAACACTGAAGCTTTCTTT.

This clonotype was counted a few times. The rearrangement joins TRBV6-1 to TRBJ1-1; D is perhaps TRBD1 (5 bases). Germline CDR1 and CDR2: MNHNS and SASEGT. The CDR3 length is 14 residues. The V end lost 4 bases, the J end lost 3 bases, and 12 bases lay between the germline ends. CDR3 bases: TGTGCCAGCAGTGCCGATTGGGGCTACACTGAAGCTTTCTTT. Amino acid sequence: CASSADWGYTEAFF.

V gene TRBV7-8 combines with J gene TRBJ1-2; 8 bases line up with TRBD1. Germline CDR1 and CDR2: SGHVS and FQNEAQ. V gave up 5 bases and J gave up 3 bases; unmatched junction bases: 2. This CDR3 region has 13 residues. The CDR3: CASSDRGHYGYTF. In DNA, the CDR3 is TGTGCCAGCAGCGACAGGGGACACTATGGCTACACCTTC.

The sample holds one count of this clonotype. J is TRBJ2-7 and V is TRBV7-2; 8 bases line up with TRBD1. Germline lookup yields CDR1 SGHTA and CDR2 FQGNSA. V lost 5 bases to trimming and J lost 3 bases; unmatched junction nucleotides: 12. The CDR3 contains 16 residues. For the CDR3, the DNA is TGTGCCAGCAGCCAAGGATCGACAGGGGCAATCTACGAGCAGTACTTC. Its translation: CASSQGSTGAIYEQYF.

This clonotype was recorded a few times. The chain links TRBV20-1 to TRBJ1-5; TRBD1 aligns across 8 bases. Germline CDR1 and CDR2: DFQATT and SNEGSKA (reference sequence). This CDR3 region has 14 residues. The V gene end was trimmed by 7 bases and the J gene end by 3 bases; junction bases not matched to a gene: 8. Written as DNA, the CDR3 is TGCAGTGGAAAAGGACAGGGTCTCAATCAGCCCCAGCATTTT. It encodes CSGKGQGLNQPQHF.

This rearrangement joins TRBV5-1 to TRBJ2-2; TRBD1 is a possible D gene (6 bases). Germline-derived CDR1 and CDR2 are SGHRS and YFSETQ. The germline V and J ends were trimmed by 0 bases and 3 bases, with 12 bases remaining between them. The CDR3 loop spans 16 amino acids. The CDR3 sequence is CASSLAAGVDTGELFF. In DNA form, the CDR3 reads TGCGCCAGCAGCTTGGCCGCAGGGGTGGACACCGGGGAGCTGTTTTTT.